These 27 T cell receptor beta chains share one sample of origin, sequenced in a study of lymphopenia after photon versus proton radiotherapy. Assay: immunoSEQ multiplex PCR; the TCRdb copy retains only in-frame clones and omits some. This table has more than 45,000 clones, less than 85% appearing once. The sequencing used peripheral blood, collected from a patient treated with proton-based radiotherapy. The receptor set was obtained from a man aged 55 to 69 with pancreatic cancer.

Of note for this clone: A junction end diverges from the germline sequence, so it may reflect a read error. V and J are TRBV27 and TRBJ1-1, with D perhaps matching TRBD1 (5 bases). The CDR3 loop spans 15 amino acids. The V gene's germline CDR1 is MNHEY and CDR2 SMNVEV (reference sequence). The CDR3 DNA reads TGTGCCAGCAGTTTAGGGGCGGGAACGAACGCTGAAGCTTTCTTT. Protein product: CASSLGAGTNAEAFF.

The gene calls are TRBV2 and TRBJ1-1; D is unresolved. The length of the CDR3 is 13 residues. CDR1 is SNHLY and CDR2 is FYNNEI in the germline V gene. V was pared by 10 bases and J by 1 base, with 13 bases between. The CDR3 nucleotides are TGTGCCACATCAAGCAACGGGAACACTGAAGCTTTCTTT. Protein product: CATSSNGNTEAFF.

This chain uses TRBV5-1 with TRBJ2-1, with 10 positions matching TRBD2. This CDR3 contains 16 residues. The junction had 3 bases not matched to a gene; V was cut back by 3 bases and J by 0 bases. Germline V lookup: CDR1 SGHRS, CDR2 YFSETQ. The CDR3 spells CASSWTSGSSYNEQFF. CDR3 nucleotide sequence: TGCGCCAGCAGCTGGACTAGCGGAAGCTCCTACAATGAGCAGTTCTTC.

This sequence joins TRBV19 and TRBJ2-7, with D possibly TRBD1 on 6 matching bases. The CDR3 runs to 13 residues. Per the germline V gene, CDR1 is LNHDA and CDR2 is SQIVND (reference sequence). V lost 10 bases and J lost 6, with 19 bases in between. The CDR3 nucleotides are TGTGCCACTTCAAGGGGCAGGGGCGGCGAGCAGTACTTC. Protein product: CATSRGRGGEQYF.

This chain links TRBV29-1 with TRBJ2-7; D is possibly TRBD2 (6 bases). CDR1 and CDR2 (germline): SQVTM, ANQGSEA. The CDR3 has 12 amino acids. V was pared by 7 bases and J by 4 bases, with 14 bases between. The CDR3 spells CSGGKGGYEQYF. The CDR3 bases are TGCAGCGGTGGGAAGGGAGGATACGAGCAGTACTTC.

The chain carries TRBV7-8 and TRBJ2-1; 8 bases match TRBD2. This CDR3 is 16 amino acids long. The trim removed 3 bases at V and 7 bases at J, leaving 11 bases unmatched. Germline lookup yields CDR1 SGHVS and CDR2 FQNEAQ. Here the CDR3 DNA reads TGTGCCAGCAGCTTCCTAGCCAGCGGGAGAGGTAATGAGCAGTTCTTC. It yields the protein CASSFLASGRGNEQFF.

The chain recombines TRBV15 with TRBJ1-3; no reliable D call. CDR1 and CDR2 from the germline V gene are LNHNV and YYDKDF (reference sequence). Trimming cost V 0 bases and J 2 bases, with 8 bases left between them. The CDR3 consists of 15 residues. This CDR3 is CATSRDLAAGNTIYF. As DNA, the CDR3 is TGTGCCACCAGCAGAGATCTGGCGGCTGGAAACACCATATATTTT. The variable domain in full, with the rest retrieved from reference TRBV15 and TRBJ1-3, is DAMVIQNPRYQVTQFGKPVTLSCSQTLNHNVMYWYQQKSSQAPKLLFHYYDKDFNNEADTPDNFQSRRPNTSFCFLDIRSPGLGDTAMYLCATSRDLAAGNTIYFGEGSWLTVV.

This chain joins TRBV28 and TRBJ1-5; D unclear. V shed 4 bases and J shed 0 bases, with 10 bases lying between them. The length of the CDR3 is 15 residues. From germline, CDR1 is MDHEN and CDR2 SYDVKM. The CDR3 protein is CASSSGGPSNQPQHF. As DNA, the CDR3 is TGTGCCAGCAGTTCCGGCGGGCCTAGCAATCAGCCCCAGCATTTT.

As DNA, the CDR3 is TGTGCCAGCAGTTTGAGGGGGACAGGGGGAGAGACCCAGTACTTC. Translation: CASSLRGTGGETQYF. The rearrangement uses TRBV28 and TRBJ2-5; 11 bases map to TRBD1. Germline lookup yields CDR1 MDHEN and CDR2 SYDVKM. The CDR3 is made up of 15 amino acids. J was trimmed by 4 bases and V by 3 bases; bases with no gene match: 4.

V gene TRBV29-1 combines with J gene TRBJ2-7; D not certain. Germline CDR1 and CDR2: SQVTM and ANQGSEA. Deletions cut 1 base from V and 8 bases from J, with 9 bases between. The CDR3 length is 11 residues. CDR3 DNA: TGCAGCGTTGAAGTGATGAATAAGCAGTACTTC. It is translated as CSVEVMNKQYF.

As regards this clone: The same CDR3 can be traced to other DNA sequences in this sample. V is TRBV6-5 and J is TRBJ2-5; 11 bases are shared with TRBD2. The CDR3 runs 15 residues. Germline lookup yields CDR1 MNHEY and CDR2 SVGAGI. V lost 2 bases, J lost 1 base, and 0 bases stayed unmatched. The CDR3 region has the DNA TGTGCCAGCAGTTACGGGACTAGCGGCCAAGAGACCCAGTACTTC. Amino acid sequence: CASSYGTSGQETQYF.

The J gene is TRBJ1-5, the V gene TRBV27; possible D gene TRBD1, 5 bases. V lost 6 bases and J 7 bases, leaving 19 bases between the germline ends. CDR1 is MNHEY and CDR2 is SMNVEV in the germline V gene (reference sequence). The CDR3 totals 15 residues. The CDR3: CASRPSPGLGQPQHF. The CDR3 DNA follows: TGTGCCAGCAGGCCGAGTCCGGGACTCGGGCAGCCCCAGCATTTT.

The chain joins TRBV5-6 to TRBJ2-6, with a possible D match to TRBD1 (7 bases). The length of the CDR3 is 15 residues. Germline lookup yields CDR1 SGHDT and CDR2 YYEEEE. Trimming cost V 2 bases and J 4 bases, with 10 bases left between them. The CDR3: CASSFRGAGANVLTF. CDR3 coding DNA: TGTGCCAGCAGCTTCAGGGGGGCCGGGGCCAACGTCCTGACTTTC.

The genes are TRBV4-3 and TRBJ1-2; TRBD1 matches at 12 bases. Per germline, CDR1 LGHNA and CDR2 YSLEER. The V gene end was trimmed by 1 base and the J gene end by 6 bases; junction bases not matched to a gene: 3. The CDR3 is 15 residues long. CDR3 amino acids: CASSQVGTGGDGYTF. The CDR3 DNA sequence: TGCGCCAGCAGCCAAGTCGGGACAGGGGGCGATGGCTACACCTTC.

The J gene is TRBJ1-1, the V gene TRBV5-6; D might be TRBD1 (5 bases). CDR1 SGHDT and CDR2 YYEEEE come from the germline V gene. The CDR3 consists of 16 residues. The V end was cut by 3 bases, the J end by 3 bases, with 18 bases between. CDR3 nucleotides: TGTGCCAGCAGCTGGGGGGGAGACAGTGCGGACACTGAAGCTTTCTTT. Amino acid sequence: CASSWGGDSADTEAFF.

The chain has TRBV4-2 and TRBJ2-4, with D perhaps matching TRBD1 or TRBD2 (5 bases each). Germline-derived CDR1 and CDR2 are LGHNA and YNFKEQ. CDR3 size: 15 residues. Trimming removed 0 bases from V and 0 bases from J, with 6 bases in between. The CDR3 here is CASSQDGGAKNIQYF. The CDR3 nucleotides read TGTGCCAGCAGCCAAGATGGGGGAGCCAAAAACATTCAGTACTTC.

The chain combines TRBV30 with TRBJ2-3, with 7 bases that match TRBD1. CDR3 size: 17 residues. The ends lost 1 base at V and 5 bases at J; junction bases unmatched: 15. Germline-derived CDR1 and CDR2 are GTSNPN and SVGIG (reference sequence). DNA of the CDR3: TGTGCCTGGAGTGCCCTCCTTAAGACAGGGAATCGAGATACGCAGTATTTT. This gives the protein CAWSALLKTGNRDTQYF.

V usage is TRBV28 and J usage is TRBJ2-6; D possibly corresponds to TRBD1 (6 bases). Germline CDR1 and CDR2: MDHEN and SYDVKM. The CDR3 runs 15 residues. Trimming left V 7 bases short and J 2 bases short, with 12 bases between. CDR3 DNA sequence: TGTGCCAGCAAGTTGGGGGCCACTGGGGCCAACGTCCTGACTTTC. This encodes CASKLGATGANVLTF.

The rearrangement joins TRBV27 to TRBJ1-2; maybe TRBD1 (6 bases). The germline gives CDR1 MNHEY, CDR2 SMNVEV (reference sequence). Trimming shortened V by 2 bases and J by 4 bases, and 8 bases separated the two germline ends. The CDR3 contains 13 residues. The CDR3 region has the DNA TGTGCCAGCAGTTTAGGCAGGGGCTATGGCTACACCTTC. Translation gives CASSLGRGYGYTF.

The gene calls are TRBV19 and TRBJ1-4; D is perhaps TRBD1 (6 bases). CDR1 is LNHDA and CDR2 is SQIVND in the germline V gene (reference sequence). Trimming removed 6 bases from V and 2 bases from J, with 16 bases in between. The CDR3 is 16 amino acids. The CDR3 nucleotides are TGTGCCAGTAGGACCGGACAGACCCCGACTAATGAAAAACTGTTTTTT. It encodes CASRTGQTPTNEKLFF.

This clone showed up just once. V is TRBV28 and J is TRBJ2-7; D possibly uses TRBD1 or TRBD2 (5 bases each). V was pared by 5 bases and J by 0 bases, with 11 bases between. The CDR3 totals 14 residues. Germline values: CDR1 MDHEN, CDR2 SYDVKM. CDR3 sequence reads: CASSGFGASYEQYF. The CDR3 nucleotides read TGTGCCAGCAGTGGTTTCGGGGCCTCCTACGAGCAGTACTTC.

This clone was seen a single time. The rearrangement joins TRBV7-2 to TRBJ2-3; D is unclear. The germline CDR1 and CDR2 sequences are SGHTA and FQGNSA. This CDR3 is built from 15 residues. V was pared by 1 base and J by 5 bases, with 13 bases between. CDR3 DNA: TGTGCCAGCAGCTTAGGCGGTTCTCCGGGAGATACGCAGTATTTT. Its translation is CASSLGGSPGDTQYF.

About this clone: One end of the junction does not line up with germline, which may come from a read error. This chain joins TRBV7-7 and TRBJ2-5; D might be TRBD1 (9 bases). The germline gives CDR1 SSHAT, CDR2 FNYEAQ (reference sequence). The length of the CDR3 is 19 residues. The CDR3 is CASSLAGPTSAGQGETQYF. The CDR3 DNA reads TGTGCTAGCAGCTTAGCGGGACCGACATCGGCCGGACAGGGGGAGACCCAGTACTTC.

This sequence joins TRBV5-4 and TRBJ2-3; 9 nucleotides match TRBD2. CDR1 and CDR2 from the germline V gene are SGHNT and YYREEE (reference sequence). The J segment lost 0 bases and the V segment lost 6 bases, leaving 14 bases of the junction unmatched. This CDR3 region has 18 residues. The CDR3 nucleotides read TGTGCCAGCAATTCAGGCGGGAGGGTGATAGAAAGCACAGATACGCAGTATTTT. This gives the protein CASNSGGRVIESTDTQYF.

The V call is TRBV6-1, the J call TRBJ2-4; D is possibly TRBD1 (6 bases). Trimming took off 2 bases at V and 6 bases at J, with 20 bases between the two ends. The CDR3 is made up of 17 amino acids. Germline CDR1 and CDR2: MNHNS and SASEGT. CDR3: CASSEKQGWGPGNIQYF. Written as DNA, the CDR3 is TGTGCCAGCAGTGAAAAACAGGGTTGGGGGCCGGGAAACATTCAGTACTTC.

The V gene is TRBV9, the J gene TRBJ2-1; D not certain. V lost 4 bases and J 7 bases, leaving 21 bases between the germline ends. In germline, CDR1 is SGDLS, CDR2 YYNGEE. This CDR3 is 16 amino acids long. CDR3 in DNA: TGTGCCAGCAGCCCCACAGCTGGGAAAAGTGCAAATGAGCAGTTCTTC. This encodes CASSPTAGKSANEQFF.

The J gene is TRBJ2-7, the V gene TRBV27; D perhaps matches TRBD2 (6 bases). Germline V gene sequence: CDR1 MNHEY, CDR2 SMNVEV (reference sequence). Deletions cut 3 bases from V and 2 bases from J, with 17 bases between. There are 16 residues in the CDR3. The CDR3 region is CASSLGGGSGTYEQYF. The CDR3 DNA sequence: TGTGCCAGCAGTTTGGGAGGAGGGAGCGGAACCTACGAGCAGTACTTC.